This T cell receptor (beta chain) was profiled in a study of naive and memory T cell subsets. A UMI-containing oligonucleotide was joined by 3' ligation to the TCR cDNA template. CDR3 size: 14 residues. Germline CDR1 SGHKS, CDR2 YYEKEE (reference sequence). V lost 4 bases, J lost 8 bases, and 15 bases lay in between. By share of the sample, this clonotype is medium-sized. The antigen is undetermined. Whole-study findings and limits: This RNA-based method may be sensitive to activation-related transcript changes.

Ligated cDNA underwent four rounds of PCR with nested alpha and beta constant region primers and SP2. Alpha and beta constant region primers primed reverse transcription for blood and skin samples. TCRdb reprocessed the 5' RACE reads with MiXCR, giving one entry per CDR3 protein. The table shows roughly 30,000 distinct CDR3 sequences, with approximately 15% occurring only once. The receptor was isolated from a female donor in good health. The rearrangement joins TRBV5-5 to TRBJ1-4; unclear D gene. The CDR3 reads CASSAHGANEKLFF. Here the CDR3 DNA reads TGTGCCAGCAGCGCCCACGGCGCGAACGAAAAACTGTTTTTT.